Below, 27 T cell receptor beta chains from the same sample are listed, as sequenced in a study of Ad26.COV2.S vaccination and SARS-CoV-2 variants. Measured with immunoSEQ multiplex PCR; TCRdb has only the in-frame clones, and not every one. The data show 440,000 or so clones, about 90% seen once. Described treatment: approximately 18 received Ad26.COV2.S at low or high dose, single or two shots; roughly 5 received placebo; per-sample allocation not given. Sampling happened 63 days after the first vaccine or placebo injection. The sample here was peripheral blood, taken in a trial of Ad26.COV2.S vaccine versus placebo. These TCRs come from a person aged 18-60 years who received the Ad26.COV2.S COVID-19 vaccine or a placebo.

The chain couples TRBV27 to TRBJ2-5, with TRBD2 matching over 7 bases. Per germline, CDR1 MNHEY and CDR2 SMNVEV (reference sequence). V was pared by 4 bases and J by 4 bases, with 15 bases of the junction left unmatched. The CDR3 runs 17 residues. This chain's CDR3 is CASSSRLSSAGVETQYF. CDR3 sequence (DNA): TGTGCCAGCAGTTCCCGGTTGAGTTCGGCGGGAGTAGAGACCCAGTACTTC.

This chain joins TRBV2 and TRBJ1-2; D is perhaps TRBD1 (5 bases). The V gene lost 6 bases and the J gene lost 8 bases, with 19 bases spanning the gap. From germline, CDR1 is SNHLY and CDR2 FYNNEI. The CDR3 extends over 14 amino acids. CDR3 in amino acids: CASRLGLLFGGYTF. The CDR3 DNA is TGTGCCAGCAGACTGGGACTCCTTTTCGGAGGCTACACCTTC.

The chain is built from TRBV29-1 and TRBJ1-1; the D is unclear. Between the trimmed V and J ends, which lost 4 bases and 1 base, there was a span of 7 bases. Germline assignment: CDR1 SQVTM and CDR2 ANQGSEA. This CDR3 comprises 12 residues. The CDR3 DNA follows: TGCAGCGTTGGGTTCCAGAACACTGAAGCTTTCTTT. Translating gives CSVGFQNTEAFF.

The rearrangement uses TRBV6-5 and TRBJ2-5, with 11 bases lining up with TRBD2. V was pared by 6 bases and J by 5 bases, with 5 bases of the junction left unmatched. Per the germline V gene, CDR1 is MNHEY and CDR2 is SVGAGI. CDR3 length: 14 residues. CDR3 residues: CASSVAGGPETQYF. The CDR3 bases are TGTGCCAGCAGCGTAGCGGGAGGGCCTGAGACCCAGTACTTC.

In its sample, this clone was seen once. The chain employs TRBV19 and TRBJ1-1; no clear D. V lost 7 bases, J lost 2 bases, and 14 bases lay in between. Germline loops: CDR1 LNHDA, CDR2 SQIVND (reference sequence). The CDR3 spans 14 residues. Here the CDR3 reads CASIAPRGNTEAFF. CDR3 nucleotides: TGTGCCAGTATAGCCCCGCGCGGTAACACTGAAGCTTTCTTT.

The rearrangement links TRBV27 to TRBJ2-7; the match to TRBD2 covers 16 bases. V trimming: 1 base; J trimming: 1 base; junction bases outside the gene matches: 10. There are 20 residues in the CDR3. Germline CDR1 reads MNHEY; CDR2 reads SMNVEV (reference sequence). The CDR3, as DNA: TGTGCCAGCAGTTTATTCCCCCCACCGGGACTAGCGGGAGGGTCCTACGAGCAGTACTTC. It codes for CASSLFPPPGLAGGSYEQYF.

The chain links TRBV28 to TRBJ2-2; 14 positions match TRBD2. The CDR3 covers 18 residues. The germline V gene encodes CDR1 MDHEN and CDR2 SYDVKM. V shed 0 bases, J shed 5 bases, and the junction held 5 bases outside the gene matches. DNA of the CDR3: TGTGCCAGCAGTTTATGGACTAGCGGGAGGGCCGGAACCGGGGAGCTGTTTTTT. It codes for CASSLWTSGRAGTGELFF.

The chain carries TRBV2 and TRBJ2-4, with D perhaps matching TRBD2 (6 bases). The CDR3 covers 14 residues. V lost 0 bases and J 11 bases, leaving 14 bases between the germline ends. CDR1 and CDR2 (germline): SNHLY, FYNNEI. CDR3 region: CASSEAQLRGVQYF. CDR3 coding DNA: TGTGCCAGCAGTGAAGCGCAGTTGCGGGGCGTTCAGTACTTC.

The rearrangement links TRBV2 to TRBJ1-6; TRBD1 matches at 11 bases. V lost 3 bases, J lost 10 bases, and 2 bases stayed unmatched. The CDR3 contains 14 residues. From germline, CDR1 is SNHLY and CDR2 FYNNEI. The CDR3 here is CASSEDRGQSPLHF. CDR3 nucleotide sequence: TGTGCCAGCAGTGAGGACAGGGGGCAATCACCCCTCCACTTT.

This chain connects TRBV11-2 to TRBJ1-1; possibly TRBD1 for D (5 bases). From germline, CDR1 is SGHAT and CDR2 FQNNGV. CDR3 length: 13 residues. Trimming pared 1 base from V and 6 bases from J, leaving 9 bases between. In DNA, the CDR3 is TGTGCCAGCAGCTTAGGGCAGGGACCTGAAGCTTTCTTT. Its protein is CASSLGQGPEAFF.

The chain combines TRBV12-3 or TRBV12-4 with TRBJ1-1; TRBD1 might be the D (5 bases). CDR3 size: 13 residues. The V end lost 6 bases, the J end lost 5 bases, and 13 bases lay between the germline ends. CDR3 loop: CASSYDGATEAFF. Written as DNA, the CDR3 is TGTGCCAGCAGCTACGATGGGGCTACTGAAGCTTTCTTT.

The V and J genes are TRBV15 and TRBJ2-1, with D possibly TRBD2 on 6 matching bases. The CDR3 covers 13 residues. Germline loops: CDR1 LNHNV, CDR2 YYDKDF (reference sequence). Trimming cost V 6 bases and J 7 bases, with 13 bases left between them. The CDR3 is CATSPEGFNEQFF. The CDR3 DNA follows: TGTGCCACCAGTCCGGAGGGGTTTAATGAGCAGTTCTTC.

On this clone: Sequence at one end of the junction differs from germline and may be a read error. J is TRBJ2-2 and V is TRBV27, with a weak D call TRBD2 (5 bases). The CDR3 spans 16 residues. Germline V CDR1 and CDR2: MNHEY, SMNVEV (reference sequence). For the CDR3, the DNA is TGTGCCAGCAGTTTGGTCCTAGCCCCGAAAACCGGGGAGCTGTTTTTT. Amino acids: CASSLVLAPKTGELFF.

The count of this clone is one. The chain recombines TRBV27 with TRBJ1-5; D unresolved. This CDR3 comprises 13 residues. Germline lookup yields CDR1 MNHEY and CDR2 SMNVEV (reference sequence). Trimming cost V 1 base and J 2 bases, with 3 bases left between them. The CDR3 spells CASSLFGNQPQHF. Here the CDR3 DNA reads TGTGCCAGCAGTTTATTTGGCAATCAGCCCCAGCATTTT.

The CDR3 DNA is TGTGCCAGCAGTATACAGGGTAGGGGCCACGAGCAGTACTTC. Its protein is CASSIQGRGHEQYF. The chain carries TRBV6-5 and TRBJ2-7, with TRBD1 as a possible D gene (6 bases). The CDR3 runs to 14 residues. The V gene's germline CDR1 is MNHEY and CDR2 SVGAGI. V lost 5 bases and J lost 5, with 16 bases in between.

The CDR3 DNA is TGTGCCAGCAGTCCTGTAGAGGACGGGTACGAGCAGTACTTC. It encodes CASSPVEDGYEQYF. The chain uses TRBV5-6 and TRBJ2-7; D unresolved. V was pared by 5 bases and J by 4 bases, with 16 bases between. CDR3 size: 14 residues. Looked up from germline, CDR1 is SGHDT and CDR2 is YYEEEE.

The chain couples TRBV19 to TRBJ1-3, with a weak D call TRBD1 (5 bases). Trimming took off 3 bases at V and 4 bases at J, with 13 bases between the two ends. CDR3 length equals 15 residues. Germline-derived CDR1 and CDR2 are LNHDA and SQIVND (reference sequence). This CDR3 is CASSIATGWGNTIYF. The CDR3, as DNA: TGTGCCAGTAGTATTGCAACAGGTTGGGGAAACACCATATATTTT.

This clone is a singleton in its sample. The chain has TRBV11-2 and TRBJ2-1, with 14 bases lining up with TRBD2. Germline lookup yields CDR1 SGHAT and CDR2 FQNNGV. The CDR3 is 15 residues long. Trimming cost V 5 bases and J 8 bases; bases outside gene matches: 5. CDR3 nucleotides: TGTGCCAGCAGCAAGACTAGCGGGAGGGATGATGAGCAGTTCTTC. It translates to CASSKTSGRDDEQFF.

The rearrangement joins TRBV9 to TRBJ1-1; 9 bases agree with TRBD1. Germline V lookup: CDR1 SGDLS, CDR2 YYNGEE. The length of the CDR3 is 16 residues. The V gene end was trimmed by 4 bases and the J gene end by 7 bases; junction bases not matched to a gene: 14. In DNA, the CDR3 is TGTGCCAGCAGCCCCGGGACAGGGAGAACTGCCCATGAAGCTTTCTTT. This sequence encodes CASSPGTGRTAHEAFF. The variable domain in full, completed from reference TRBV9 and TRBJ1-1, reads DSGVTQTPKHLITATGQRVTLRCSPRSGDLSVYWYQQSLDQGLQFLIQYYNGEERAKGNILERFSAQQFPDLHSELNLSSLELGDSALYFCASSPGTGRTAHEAFFGQGTRLTVV.

The chain is built from TRBV18 and TRBJ2-3; 7 bases are a match to TRBD2. The CDR3 covers 16 residues. Germline V CDR1 and CDR2: KGHSH, LQKENI. J lost 0 bases, V lost 3 bases, and 6 bases had no gene match. The CDR3 is CASSPLPGGSTDTQYF. Written as DNA, the CDR3 is TGTGCCAGCTCACCCCTTCCGGGGGGAAGCACAGATACGCAGTATTTT.

As for this clone: The sample holds other DNA sequences that translate to the same CDR3. The genes are TRBV7-2 and TRBJ2-7; D is uncertain. This CDR3 has 12 residues. Looked up from germline, CDR1 is SGHTA and CDR2 is FQGNSA. V shed 2 bases and J shed 0 bases, with 2 bases lying between them. In nucleotides, the CDR3 is TGTGCCAGCAGCTTAAGCTCCTACGAGCAGTACTTC. Translating gives CASSLSSYEQYF.

This chain connects TRBV27 to TRBJ2-1; 10 bases align to TRBD1. With V trimmed by 5 bases and J by 9 bases, 7 bases remained unmatched. The length of the CDR3 is 14 residues. The germline V gene encodes CDR1 MNHEY and CDR2 SMNVEV (reference sequence). The CDR3 coding sequence is TGTGCCAGCAGTCCCCGGGACAGGGGCACTGAGCAGTTCTTC. Amino acids: CASSPRDRGTEQFF.

The chain joins TRBV6-1 to TRBJ1-2; TRBD1 might be the D (5 bases). This CDR3 is 16 amino acids long. CDR1 and CDR2 (germline): MNHNS, SASEGT. Trimming removed 2 bases from V and 8 bases from J, with 21 bases in between. Here the CDR3 reads CASSETRRPQGEGYTF. For the CDR3, the DNA is TGTGCCAGCAGTGAAACTCGAAGGCCGCAGGGTGAAGGCTACACCTTC.

The rearrangement joins TRBV4-1 to TRBJ2-5; no clear D gene. Per germline, CDR1 MGHRA and CDR2 YSYEKL. The CDR3 has 13 residues. V was shortened by 0 bases and J by 4 bases, with 6 bases between the two germline ends. CDR3 residues: CASSQDGRETQYF. In DNA, the CDR3 is TGCGCCAGCAGCCAAGATGGGCGAGAGACCCAGTACTTC.

The count of this clone is one. The rearrangement links TRBV2 to TRBJ2-3; 8 bases map to TRBD1. Trimming removed 3 bases from V and 2 bases from J; junction bases left unmatched: 7. CDR3 length: 16 residues. The V gene's germline CDR1 is SNHLY and CDR2 FYNNEI. The CDR3 region has the DNA TGTGCCAGCAGTGACGAGACAGGGGCATTCACAGATACGCAGTATTTT. The encoded protein is CASSDETGAFTDTQYF.

This chain connects TRBV25-1 to TRBJ2-7; D is uncertain. The germline V and J ends were trimmed by 6 bases and 0 bases, with 21 bases remaining between them. This CDR3 spans 17 amino acids. Germline CDR1 and CDR2: MGHDK and SYGVNS. CDR3 coding DNA: TGTGCCAGCAGCCCGGAGAGGACCGGACCGGGCTCCTACGAGCAGTACTTC. This translates into CASSPERTGPGSYEQYF.

V usage is TRBV28 and J usage is TRBJ1-5, with a possible D match to TRBD1 (5 bases). The CDR3 loop spans 17 amino acids. Trimming took 6 bases from V and 3 from J, leaving 21 bases between them. Germline V lookup: CDR1 MDHEN, CDR2 SYDVKM. DNA for the CDR3: TGTGCCAGCAGGCCAGGGCTGGGAGACAAGTCCAATCAGCCCCAGCATTTT. Amino acids: CASRPGLGDKSNQPQHF. The variable domain in full, completed from reference TRBV28 and TRBJ1-5, reads DVKVTQSSRYLVKRTGEKVFLECVQDMDHENMFWYRQDPGLGLRLIYFSYDVKMKEKGDIPEGYSVSREKKERFSLILESASTNQTSMYLCASRPGLGDKSNQPQHFGDGTRLSIL.